The T cell receptor beta chain described here comes from a study of cytomegalovirus exposure and HLA in healthy donors. A few counts support this clone. Its specificity is not known. The assay was immunoSEQ multiplex PCR, and TCRdb's table has in-frame clones only and misses some. The data hold under 300,000 clones, with 70% to 90% observed a single time. CDR1 and CDR2 from the germline V gene are SGHTA and FQGNSA. The V and J ends lost 5 bases and 7 bases, in that order; junction bases with no gene match: 7. The CDR3 is made up of 14 amino acids. Study-level points and caveats: Subsequent analysis revealed that first-cohort TCR clusters tended to co-occur in the roughly 120 validation repertoires.

The sample comprised PBMCs. The receptor's source is a woman in her 30s in good health and CMV-seropositive. The V call is TRBV7-2, the J call TRBJ2-2, with 7 bases aligning to TRBD1. This CDR3 reads CASSLDRALGELFF. DNA of the CDR3: TGTGCCAGCAGCCTCGACAGGGCACTCGGGGAGCTGTTTTTT.